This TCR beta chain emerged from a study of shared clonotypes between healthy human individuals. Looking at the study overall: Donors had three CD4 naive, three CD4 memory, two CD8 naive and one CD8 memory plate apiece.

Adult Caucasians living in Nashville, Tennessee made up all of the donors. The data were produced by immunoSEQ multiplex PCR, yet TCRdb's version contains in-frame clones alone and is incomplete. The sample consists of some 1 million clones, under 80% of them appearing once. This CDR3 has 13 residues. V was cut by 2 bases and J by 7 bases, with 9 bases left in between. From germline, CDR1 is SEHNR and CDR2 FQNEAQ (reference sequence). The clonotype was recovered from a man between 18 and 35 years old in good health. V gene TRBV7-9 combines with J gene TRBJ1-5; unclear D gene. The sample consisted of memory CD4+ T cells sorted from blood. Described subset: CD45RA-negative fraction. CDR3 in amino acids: CASSLFEGQPQHF. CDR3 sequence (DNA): TGTGCCAGCAGCTTATTTGAGGGCCAGCCCCAGCATTTT.